These 7 T cell receptor beta chains originate from one sample sequenced in a study of chemoradiotherapy in HPV16-positive cancers. Only in-frame clones appear in the TCRdb table, and some are missing; sequencing was by immunoSEQ multiplex PCR. Here the sample spans 20,000 to 25,000 clones, around 90% being singletons. The source material was blood, sampled from a patient who underwent chemoradiotherapy. Receptor source: a human donor with HPV-associated anogenital cancer.

This clone was counted a few times. This chain connects TRBV10-1 to TRBJ2-5; D is perhaps TRBD1 (6 bases). Germline CDR1 and CDR2: WNHNN and SYGVQD (reference sequence). V lost 8 bases to trimming and J lost 2 bases, with 12 bases between them. This CDR3 is 13 amino acids long. As DNA, the CDR3 is TGCGCCAGCCAACGGGACATACAAGAGACCCAGTACTTC. This gives the protein CASQRDIQETQYF.

This chain joins TRBV19 and TRBJ2-3; no reliable D call. Germline assignment: CDR1 LNHDA and CDR2 SQIVND (reference sequence). V shed 1 base and J shed 2 bases, with 10 bases lying between them. The CDR3 runs 15 residues. The CDR3 loop reads CASSIAGRHTDTQYF. In DNA form, the CDR3 reads TGTGCCAGTAGTATAGCGGGCAGACACACAGATACGCAGTATTTT.

The chain employs TRBV6-5 and TRBJ1-1; D may be TRBD1 (5 bases). This CDR3 is 13 amino acids long. Trimming removed 4 bases at V and 7 bases at J, with 13 bases between. Per the germline V gene, CDR1 is MNHEY and CDR2 is SVGAGI. For the CDR3, the DNA is TGTGCCAGCAGTTCTGACCCCCAGGGTGAAGCTTTCTTT. Translating it yields CASSSDPQGEAFF.

The chain is built from TRBV5-6 and TRBJ2-5, with 8 bases lining up with TRBD2. The J segment lost 2 bases and the V segment lost 1 base, leaving 4 bases of the junction unmatched. This CDR3 contains 15 residues. CDR1 SGHDT and CDR2 YYEEEE come from the germline V gene. CDR3 DNA: TGTGCCAGCAGCTTGAGAACGGGGGGGCAAGAGACCCAGTACTTC. It translates to CASSLRTGGQETQYF.

The rearrangement uses TRBV19 and TRBJ2-2; D may be TRBD1 (5 bases). This CDR3 has 13 amino acids. Trimming took off 5 bases at V and 6 bases at J, with 10 bases between the two ends. Germline assignment: CDR1 LNHDA and CDR2 SQIVND (reference sequence). This chain's CDR3 is CASSSQGSGELFF. CDR3 bases: TGTGCCAGTAGTTCTCAGGGCTCCGGGGAGCTGTTTTTT. Filled out from reference TRBV19 and TRBJ2-2, the complete variable domain reads DGGITQSPKYLFRKEGQNVTLSCEQNLNHDAMYWYRQDPGQGLRLIYYSQIVNDFQKGDIAEGYSVSREKKESFPLTVTSAQKNPTAFYLCASSSQGSGELFFGEGSRLTVL.

V and J are TRBV14 and TRBJ1-2, with D perhaps TRBD1 (6 bases). This CDR3 contains 13 residues. Germline V gene lookup returns CDR1 SGHDN and CDR2 FVKESK. V was shortened by 4 bases and J by 3 bases, with 9 bases between the two germline ends. CDR3 protein: CASSPDRYYGYTF. DNA of the CDR3: TGTGCCAGCAGCCCCGACAGGTACTATGGCTACACCTTC.

This chain connects TRBV2 to TRBJ2-3; TRBD1 aligns across 7 bases. V lost 6 bases and J lost 6; bases outside the gene matches: 9. The CDR3 length is 14 residues. Per the germline V gene, CDR1 is SNHLY and CDR2 is FYNNEI. The CDR3 sequence: CASRKEGAHDTQYF. CDR3 nucleotide sequence: TGTGCCAGCAGAAAAGAGGGGGCGCACGATACGCAGTATTTT.